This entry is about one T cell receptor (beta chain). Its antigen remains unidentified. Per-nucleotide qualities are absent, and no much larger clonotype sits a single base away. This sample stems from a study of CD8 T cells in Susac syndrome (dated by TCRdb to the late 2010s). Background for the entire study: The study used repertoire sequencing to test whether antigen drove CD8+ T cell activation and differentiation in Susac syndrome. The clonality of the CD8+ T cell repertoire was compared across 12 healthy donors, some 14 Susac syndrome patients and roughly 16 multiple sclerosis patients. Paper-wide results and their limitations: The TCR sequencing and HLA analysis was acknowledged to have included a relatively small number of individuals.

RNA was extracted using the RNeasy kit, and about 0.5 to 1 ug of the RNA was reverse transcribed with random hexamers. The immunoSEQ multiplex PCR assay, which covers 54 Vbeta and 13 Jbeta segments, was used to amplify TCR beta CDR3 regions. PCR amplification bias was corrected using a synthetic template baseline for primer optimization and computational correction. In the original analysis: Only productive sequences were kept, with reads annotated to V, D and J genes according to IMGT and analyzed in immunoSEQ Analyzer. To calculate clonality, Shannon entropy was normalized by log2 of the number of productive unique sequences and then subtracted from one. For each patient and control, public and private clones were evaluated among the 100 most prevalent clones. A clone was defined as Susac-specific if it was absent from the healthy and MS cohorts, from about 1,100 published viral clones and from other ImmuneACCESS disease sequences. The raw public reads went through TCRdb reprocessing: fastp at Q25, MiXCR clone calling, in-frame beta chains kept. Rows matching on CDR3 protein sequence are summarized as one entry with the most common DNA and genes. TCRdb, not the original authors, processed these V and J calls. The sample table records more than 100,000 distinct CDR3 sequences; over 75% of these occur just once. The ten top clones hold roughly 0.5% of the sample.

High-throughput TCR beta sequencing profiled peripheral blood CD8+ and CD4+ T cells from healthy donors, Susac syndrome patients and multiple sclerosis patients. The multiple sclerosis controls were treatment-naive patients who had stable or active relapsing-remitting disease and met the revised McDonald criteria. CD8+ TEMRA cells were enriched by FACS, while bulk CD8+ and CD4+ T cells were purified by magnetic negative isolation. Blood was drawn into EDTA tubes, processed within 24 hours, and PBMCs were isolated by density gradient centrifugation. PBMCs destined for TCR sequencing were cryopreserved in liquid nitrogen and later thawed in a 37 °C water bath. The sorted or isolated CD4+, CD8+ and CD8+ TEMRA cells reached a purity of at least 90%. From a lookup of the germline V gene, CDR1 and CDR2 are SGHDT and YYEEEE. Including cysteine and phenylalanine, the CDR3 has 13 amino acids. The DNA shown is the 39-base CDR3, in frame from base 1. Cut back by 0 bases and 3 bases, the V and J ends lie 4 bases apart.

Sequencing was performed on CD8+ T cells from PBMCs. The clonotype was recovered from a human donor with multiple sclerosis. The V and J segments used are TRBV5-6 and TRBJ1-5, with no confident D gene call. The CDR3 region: CASSLGANQPQHF. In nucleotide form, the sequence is TGTGCCAGCAGCTTGGGGGCCAATCAGCCCCAGCATTTT.